The present T cell receptor (beta chain) was sequenced within a study of T cell responses to AZD1222 COVID-19 vaccine (dated by TCRdb to the early 2020s). Describing the broader study: AZD1222 recipients given second doses at about 4 weeks or at about 12 weeks were pooled, since spike-specific TCR depth and breadth were not found to differ between the two schedules. A total of just over 230 trial participants underwent TCR sequencing, of whom about 210 had received two doses of AZD1222 and roughly 26 had received two doses of the MenACWY control vaccine. Trial participants were enrolled by age into 18-55, 56-69 and 70-plus year subgroups, with roughly 150, 30 and 60 TCR-sequenced participants respectively.

For CDR1 and CDR2, the germline V gene lists SGHRS and YFSETQ. V is shortened by 0 bases, J by 1 base, and the region joining them spans 10 bases. Including cysteine and phenylalanine, the CDR3 has 15 amino acids. Just the 45-base CDR3 DNA is kept, in frame starting at base 1. As to this clone: The clone's antigen remains unknown. It has no much larger one-base neighbor in the sample; base qualities were not kept.

This sample's time point label indicates: baseline before first vaccination. Samples from vaccinated people were obtained from the UK trials COV001 and COV002, which included a single-blind randomized controlled phase 2/3 trial of AZD1222 (ChAdOx1 nCoV-19) in healthy adults. For TCRbeta chain sequencing, PBMC samples from trial participants were taken at day 0 and at day 28 after the second dose. The CDR3 regions of human TCRbeta chains were analyzed by immunosequencing. In the source study's methods: TCRs in the repertoires were matched against a reference library of SARS-CoV-2-specific TCRs that had been generated with the MIRA antigen-specificity platform. Breadth was defined as the fraction of unique TCRs that were SARS-CoV-2-associated, and depth was defined as the fraction of total T cells that were SARS-CoV-2-associated. Each spike-specific TCR was assigned to its reactive spike region and to a CD4 or CD8 class using the MIRA data. Log10-transformed breadth and depth values were compared by one-way ANOVA with Sidak's multiple comparisons tests. The source is immuneACCESS, and TCRdb retained only in-frame sequences with V and J called. Part of the clones is not carried over; for the studies checked, unresolved V genes explain less than half of this, and the remainder is unexplained. From that table come the V and J calls and clone size; the DNA was used to work out D and trimming. This sample has roughly 62,000 clones in its table, and approximately 80% of those were observed once. Over 12% of the sample comes from the top ten.

Paper-wide results and their limitations: After two AZD1222 doses, spike-specific TCR breadth and depth were significantly higher than at day 0 and than in MenACWY recipients. The whole spike protein was spanned by vaccine-associated CD4 TCRs, and dominant responses were seen in regions 160-218 and 743-854. Epitopes outside the regions mutated in the B.1.351 and B.1.1.7 variants were reportedly recognized by nearly half of the unique spike-specific TCRs. Participants were mostly white British and included more females than males, and it was suggested by the authors that clonal diversity may have been underestimated. Because no day 14 peak-response samples were available, the repertoires could be characterized only after the peak T cell response. Conclusions about previously exposed vaccinees were limited because only a handful of AZD1222 recipients were SARS-CoV-2 seropositive at baseline. In the small 56-69-year group, the increase in depth fell short of significance, most likely because of low power.

The receptor comes from an adult in good health. Sequenced here: peripheral blood, sampled on day 0 of AZD1222 vaccination. In this chain, TRBV5-1 is recombined with TRBJ2-5; the D gene is tentatively TRBD1 or TRBD2, each matching 5 bases. The DNA sequence is TGCGCCAGCAGCTTGGATGGGGACCCCCAAGAGACCCAGTACTTC. It specifies CASSLDGDPQETQYF. The CDR3 plus the reference TRBV5-1 and TRBJ2-5 genes for the other parts give the full variable domain: KAGVTQTPRYLIKTRGQQVTLSCSPISGHRSVSWYQQTPGQGLQFLFEYFSETQRNKGNFPGRFSGRQFSNSRSEMNVSTLELGDSALYLCASSLDGDPQETQYFGPGTRLLVL.